This T cell receptor beta chain is drawn from a study of blood T cells in healthy people across ages. Findings and limits, study-wide: Fewer expanded clones and more diversity marked long-lived versus aged donors.

A word on this clonotype: Its antigen is still unknown.

The CDR3 is 12 amino acids. V was cut by 6 bases and J by 6 bases, with 10 bases left in between. Using a J-beta primer mix together with a sample-barcoded 5' primer, a second PCR was run for roughly 7 to 11 cycles. Paired-end reads containing CDR3 totaled no fewer than 2.5 million for each sample. TCRdb re-analysed the 5' RACE reads in MiXCR, keeping a single row per CDR3 protein. The sample lists over 1.5 million distinct CDR3 sequences, about 49% seen once, with 2% to 2.5% in the top ten. This TCR derives from a woman aged 35 to 49 in good health. Specimen: blood. The rearrangement uses TRBV12-3 or TRBV12-4 and TRBJ2-3; a possible D gene is TRBD1 (6 bases). The CDR3 here is CASRLQGDTQYF. CDR3 in DNA: TGTGCCAGCAGATTACAGGGTGATACGCAGTATTTT.